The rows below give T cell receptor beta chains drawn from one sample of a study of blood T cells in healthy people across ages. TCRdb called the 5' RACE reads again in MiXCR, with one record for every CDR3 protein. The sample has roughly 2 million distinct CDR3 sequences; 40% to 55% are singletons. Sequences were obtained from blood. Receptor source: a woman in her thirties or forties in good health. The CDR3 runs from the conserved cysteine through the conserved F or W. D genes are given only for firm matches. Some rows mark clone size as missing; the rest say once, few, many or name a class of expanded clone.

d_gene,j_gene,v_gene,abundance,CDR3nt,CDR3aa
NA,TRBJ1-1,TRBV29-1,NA,TGCAGCGTTGACCCCTCCAGAGGACAGCTTAACACTGAAGCTTTCTTT,CSVDPSRGQLNTEAFF
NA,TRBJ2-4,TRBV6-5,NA,TGTGCCAGCAGTGATGCAGGGGTCAAGGACATTCAGTACTTC,CASSDAGVKDIQYF
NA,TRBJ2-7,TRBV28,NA,TGTGCCAGCAGTACATGGGACAACATGGCACACGAGCAGTACTTC,CASSTWDNMAHEQYF
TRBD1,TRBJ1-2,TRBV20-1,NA,TGCAGTGCTAGGCCGCCGGGACAGTTAAGACTTAACTATGGCTACACCTTC,CSARPPGQLRLNYGYTF
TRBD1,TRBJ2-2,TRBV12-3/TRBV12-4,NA,TGTGCCAGCCTTCTAATGAGGGGGCGAACCGGGGAGCTGTTTTTT,CASLLMRGRTGELFF
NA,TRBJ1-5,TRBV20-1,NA,TGCAGTGCTAGAAAGGCTCGGGGGAGCAATCAGCCCCAGCATTTT,CSARKARGSNQPQHF
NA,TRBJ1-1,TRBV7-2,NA,TGTGCCAGCAATCGGACACCACACACTGAAGCTTTCTTT,CASNRTPHTEAFF
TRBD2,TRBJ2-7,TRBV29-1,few,TGCAGCGCCGAAGACTGGGAGGGGACCTACGAGCAGTACTTC,CSAEDWEGTYEQYF
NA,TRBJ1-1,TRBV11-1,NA,TGTGCCAGCAGCACGAGACGGACAGTGAACACTGAAGCTTTCTTT,CASSTRRTVNTEAFF
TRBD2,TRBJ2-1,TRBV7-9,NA,TGTGCCAGCAGCACCCTGACTAGCGCTGATGAGCAGTTCTTC,CASSTLTSADEQFF
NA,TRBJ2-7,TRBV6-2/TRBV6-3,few,TGTGCCAGCAGTCTCCTATGGTCTGGCGGAGCCAGCGCCTACGAGCAGTACTTC,CASSLLWSGGASAYEQYF
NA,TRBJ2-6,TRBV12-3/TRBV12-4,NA,TGTGCCAGCAGTCCACGAGGACCCGATGGCTCTGGGGCCAACGTCCTGACTTTC,CASSPRGPDGSGANVLTF
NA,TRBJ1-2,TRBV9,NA,TGTGCCAGCAGCGTAGCCCCCTCAGGGTATGGCTACACCTTC,CASSVAPSGYGYTF
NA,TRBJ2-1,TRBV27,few,TGTGCCAGCACCCCAGTGGGTAGGTACAATGAGCAGTTCTTC,CASTPVGRYNEQFF
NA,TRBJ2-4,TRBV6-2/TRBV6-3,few,TGTGCCAGCACCAGCTCTACCGGGGGGCGTGGCAAAAACATTCAGTACTTC,CASTSSTGGRGKNIQYF
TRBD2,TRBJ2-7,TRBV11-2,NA,TGTGCCAGCAGCGGAACTCTAGCGGGGGTTTACGAGCAGTACTTC,CASSGTLAGVYEQYF
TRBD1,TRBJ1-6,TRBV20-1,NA,TGCAGTGCCATGGACAGGGGGACATTCAGTTCACCCCTCCACTTT,CSAMDRGTFSSPLHF
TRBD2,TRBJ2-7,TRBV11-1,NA,TGTGCCAGCAGCCGATGGGGGGGACCAGACTACGAGCAGTACTTC,CASSRWGGPDYEQYF
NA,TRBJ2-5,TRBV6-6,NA,TGTGCCAGCGGACACGGAGAAGAGACCCAGTACTTC,CASGHGEETQYF
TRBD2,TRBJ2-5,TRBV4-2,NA,TGTGCCAGCAGCCAATTGAGCGGGGGAGGTGGGGAGACCCAGTACTTC,CASSQLSGGGGETQYF
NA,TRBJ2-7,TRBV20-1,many,TGCAGTGCTAGACGACACGGGGCCAGCTCCTACGAGCAGTACTTC,CSARRHGASSYEQYF
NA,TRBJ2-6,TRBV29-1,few,TGCAGCGTTTACAGGGTAGGGGCCAACGTCCTGACTTTC,CSVYRVGANVLTF
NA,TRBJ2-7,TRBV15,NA,TGTGCCACCAGCAGAGTGGGCGGGGTCCCTTACGAGCAGTACTTC,CATSRVGGVPYEQYF
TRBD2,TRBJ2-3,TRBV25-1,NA,TGTGCCAGCAGTGGAAGACTAGCGGGGACCCACACAGATACGCAGTATTTT,CASSGRLAGTHTDTQYF
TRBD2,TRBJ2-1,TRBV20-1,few,TGCAGTGCTAGAGTTCCCGGGAGGACCTACAATGAGCAGTTCTTC,CSARVPGRTYNEQFF
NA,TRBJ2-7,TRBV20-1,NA,TGCAGTGCCTGGACGGGGTTCTCCTACGAGCAGTACTTC,CSAWTGFSYEQYF
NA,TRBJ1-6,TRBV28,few,TGTGCCACCCGACAGGAGCTCACCTTAAATTCACCCCTCCACTTT,CATRQELTLNSPLHF
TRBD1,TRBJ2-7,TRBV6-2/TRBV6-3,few,TGTGCCAGCAGTCCAAAGGGACAGAGAGTCTCCTACGAGCAGTACTTC,CASSPKGQRVSYEQYF
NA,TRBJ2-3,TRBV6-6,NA,TGTGCCACCCTTTTGGATACGCAGTATTTT,CATLLDTQYF
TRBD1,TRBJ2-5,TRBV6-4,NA,TGTGCCAGCAGTGGGGGACAGGGGCTTCGGCAGACCCAGTACTTC,CASSGGQGLRQTQYF
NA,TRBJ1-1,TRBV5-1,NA,TGCGCCAGCAGCTTCTACGGGAACACTGAAGCTTTCTTT,CASSFYGNTEAFF